This entry features one T cell receptor beta chain sequence. The target antigen is unknown. The junction shows a germline mismatch at one end, possibly a read error. The CDR3 runs 14 residues. Germline lookup yields CDR1 SQVTM and CDR2 ANQGSEA. Each CDR3 protein is one row after TCRdb ran MiXCR on the reads. The sample holds 150,000 to 200,000 distinct CDR3 sequences, roughly 30% seen once. The data belong to a study of T cell repertoires in cytomegalovirus infection. Across the whole study: Public TCR beta signatures marked donors with CMV infection and the matching HLA.

Study-wide results and caveats: The study identified carriers of CMV plus the relevant HLA from cumulative public TCR beta family frequency. Ex vivo responses were dominated by HLA-C-restricted CMV-specific TCR beta clonotypes.

The chain is built from TRBV29-1 and TRBJ1-3; D gene ambiguous. The receptor was isolated from a human donor in good health (CMV status not recorded). Some clones in this sample may be carry-over from other donors' samples. Material: PBMCs. DNA of the CDR3: TGCAGAGTTGGTGGGAGTAGCTCTGGAAACACCATATATTTT. Translated: CRVGGSSSGNTIYF.